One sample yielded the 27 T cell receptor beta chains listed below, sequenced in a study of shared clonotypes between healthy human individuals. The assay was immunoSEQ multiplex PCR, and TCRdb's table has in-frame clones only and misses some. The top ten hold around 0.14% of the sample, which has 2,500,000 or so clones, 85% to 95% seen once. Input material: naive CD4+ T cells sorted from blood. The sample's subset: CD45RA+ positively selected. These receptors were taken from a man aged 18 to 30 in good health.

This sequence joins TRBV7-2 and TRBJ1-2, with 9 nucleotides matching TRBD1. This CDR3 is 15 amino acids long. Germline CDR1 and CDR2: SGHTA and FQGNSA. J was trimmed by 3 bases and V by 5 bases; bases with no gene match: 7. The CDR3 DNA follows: TGTGCCAGCAGCCCCCGGGACAGGGAATACTATGGCTACACCTTC. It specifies CASSPRDREYYGYTF.

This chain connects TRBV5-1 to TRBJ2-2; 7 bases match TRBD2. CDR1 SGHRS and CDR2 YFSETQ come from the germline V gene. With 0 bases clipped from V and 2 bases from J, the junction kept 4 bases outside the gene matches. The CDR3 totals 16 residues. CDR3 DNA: TGCGCCAGCAGCTTGGTGCTAGCGGAAAACACCGGGGAGCTGTTTTTT. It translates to CASSLVLAENTGELFF.

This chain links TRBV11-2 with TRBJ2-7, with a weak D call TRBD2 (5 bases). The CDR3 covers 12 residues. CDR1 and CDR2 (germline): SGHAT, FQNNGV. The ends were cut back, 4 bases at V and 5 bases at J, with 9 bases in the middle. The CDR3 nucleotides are TGTGCCAGCAGCTCCACTAGGAACGAGCAGTACTTC. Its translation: CASSSTRNEQYF. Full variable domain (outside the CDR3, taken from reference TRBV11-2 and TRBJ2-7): EAGVAQSPRYKIIEKRQSVAFWCNPISGHATLYWYQQILGQGPKLLIQFQNNGVVDDSQLPKDRFSAERLKGVDSTLKIQPAKLEDSAVYLCASSSTRNEQYFGPGTRLTVT.

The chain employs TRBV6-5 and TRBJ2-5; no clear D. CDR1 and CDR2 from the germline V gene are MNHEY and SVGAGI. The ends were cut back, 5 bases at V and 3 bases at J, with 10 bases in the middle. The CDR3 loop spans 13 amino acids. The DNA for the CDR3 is TGTGCCAGCAGTCATAGGCATAAAGAGACCCAGTACTTC. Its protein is CASSHRHKETQYF.

Here the CDR3 reads CASSLSGTSFEQFF. The CDR3 nucleotides read TGCGCCAGCAGCTTATCCGGGACTAGCTTTGAGCAGTTCTTC. The J gene is TRBJ2-1, the V gene TRBV5-1; TRBD2 agrees at 9 bases. Germline V gene data show CDR1 as SGHRS and CDR2 as YFSETQ. J lost 9 bases, V lost 2 bases, and 6 bases had no gene match. This CDR3 is 14 amino acids long.

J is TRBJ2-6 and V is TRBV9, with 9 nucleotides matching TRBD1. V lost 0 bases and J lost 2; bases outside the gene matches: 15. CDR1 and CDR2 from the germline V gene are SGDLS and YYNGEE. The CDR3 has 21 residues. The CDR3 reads CASSVEKPGQGRMAGANVLTF. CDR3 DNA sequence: TGTGCCAGCAGCGTAGAGAAACCGGGACAGGGACGAATGGCTGGGGCCAACGTCCTGACTTTC.

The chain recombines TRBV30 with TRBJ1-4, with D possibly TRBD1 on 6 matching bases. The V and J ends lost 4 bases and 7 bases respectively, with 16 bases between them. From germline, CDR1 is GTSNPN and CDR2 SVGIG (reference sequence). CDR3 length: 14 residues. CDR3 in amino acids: CAWNFGTQSEKLFF. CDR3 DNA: TGTGCCTGGAACTTCGGGACACAGAGTGAAAAACTGTTTTTT.

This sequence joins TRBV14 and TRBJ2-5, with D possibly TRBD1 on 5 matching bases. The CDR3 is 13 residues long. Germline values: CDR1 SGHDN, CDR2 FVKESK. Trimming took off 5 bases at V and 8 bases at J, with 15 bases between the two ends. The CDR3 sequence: CASSKAGWNTQYF. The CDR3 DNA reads TGTGCCAGCAGCAAGGCAGGGTGGAATACCCAGTACTTC.

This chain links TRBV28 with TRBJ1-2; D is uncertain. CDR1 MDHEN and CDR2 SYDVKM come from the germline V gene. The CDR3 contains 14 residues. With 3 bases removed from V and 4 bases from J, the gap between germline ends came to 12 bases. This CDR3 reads CASSLGGDAYGYTF. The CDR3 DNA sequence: TGTGCCAGCAGTTTGGGCGGGGATGCCTATGGCTACACCTTC.

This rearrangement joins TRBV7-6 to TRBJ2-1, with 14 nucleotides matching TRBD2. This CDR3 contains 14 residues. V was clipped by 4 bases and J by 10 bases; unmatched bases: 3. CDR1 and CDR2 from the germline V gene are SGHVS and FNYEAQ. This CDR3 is CASSWGLAGEEQFF. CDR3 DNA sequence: TGTGCCAGCAGCTGGGGACTAGCGGGAGAGGAGCAGTTCTTC.

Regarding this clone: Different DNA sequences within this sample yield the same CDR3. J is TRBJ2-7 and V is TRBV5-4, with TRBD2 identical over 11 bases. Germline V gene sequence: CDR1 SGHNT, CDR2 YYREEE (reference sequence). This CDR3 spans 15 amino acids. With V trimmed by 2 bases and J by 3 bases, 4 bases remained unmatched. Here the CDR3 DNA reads TGTGCCAGCAGCTTAGGAACTAGCGGGAGCTACGAGCAGTACTTC. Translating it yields CASSLGTSGSYEQYF.

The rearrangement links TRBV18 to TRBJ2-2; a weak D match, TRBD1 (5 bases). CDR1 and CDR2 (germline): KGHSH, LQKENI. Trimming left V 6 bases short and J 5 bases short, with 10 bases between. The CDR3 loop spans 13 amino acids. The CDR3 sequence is CASSGRPTGELFF. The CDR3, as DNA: TGTGCCAGCTCGGGGCGTCCAACCGGGGAGCTGTTTTTT.

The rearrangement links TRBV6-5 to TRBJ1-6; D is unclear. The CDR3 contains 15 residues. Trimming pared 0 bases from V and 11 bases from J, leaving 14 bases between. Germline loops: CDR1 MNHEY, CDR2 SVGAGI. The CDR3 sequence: CASSYSITAPPPLHF. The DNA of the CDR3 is TGTGCCAGCAGTTACTCGATCACCGCTCCCCCACCCCTCCACTTT.

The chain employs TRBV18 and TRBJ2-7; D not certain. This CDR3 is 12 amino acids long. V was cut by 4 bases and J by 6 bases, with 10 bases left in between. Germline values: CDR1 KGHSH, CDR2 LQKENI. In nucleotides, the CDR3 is TGTGCCAGCTCACAGCAAAGGGCCGAGCAGTACTTC. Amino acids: CASSQQRAEQYF.

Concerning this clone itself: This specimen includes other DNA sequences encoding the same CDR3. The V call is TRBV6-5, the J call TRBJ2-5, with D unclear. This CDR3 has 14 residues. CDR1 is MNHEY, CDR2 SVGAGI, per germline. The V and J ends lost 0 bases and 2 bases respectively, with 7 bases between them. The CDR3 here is CASSYSVGQETQYF. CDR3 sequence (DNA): TGTGCCAGCAGTTACTCGGTAGGGCAAGAGACCCAGTACTTC.

The CDR3 bases are TGCAGCGTCCTGACAGGTTATGAAAAACTGTTTTTT. Translating it yields CSVLTGYEKLFF. The chain uses TRBV29-1 and TRBJ1-4; maybe TRBD1 (6 bases). CDR1 SQVTM and CDR2 ANQGSEA come from the germline V gene. The V end was cut by 6 bases, the J end by 6 bases, with 11 bases between. CDR3 length: 12 amino acids.

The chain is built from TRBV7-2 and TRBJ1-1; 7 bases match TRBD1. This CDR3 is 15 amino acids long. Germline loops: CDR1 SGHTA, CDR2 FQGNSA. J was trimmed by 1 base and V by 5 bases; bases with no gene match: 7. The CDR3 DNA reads TGTGCCAGCAGCCGAACGGACAGGTCGAACACTGAAGCTTTCTTT. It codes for CASSRTDRSNTEAFF.

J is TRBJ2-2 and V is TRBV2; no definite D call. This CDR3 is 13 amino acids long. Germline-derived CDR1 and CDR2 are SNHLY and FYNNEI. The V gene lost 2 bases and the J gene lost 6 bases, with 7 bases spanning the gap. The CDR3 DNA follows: TGTGCCAGCAGTGAACGTGCGGCCGGGGAGCTGTTTTTT. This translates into CASSERAAGELFF.

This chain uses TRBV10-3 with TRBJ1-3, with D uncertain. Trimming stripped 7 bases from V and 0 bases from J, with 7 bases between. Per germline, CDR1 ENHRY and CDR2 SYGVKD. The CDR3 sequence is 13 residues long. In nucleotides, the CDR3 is TGTGCCATCATGGCGAGCTCTGGAAACACCATATATTTT. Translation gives CAIMASSGNTIYF.

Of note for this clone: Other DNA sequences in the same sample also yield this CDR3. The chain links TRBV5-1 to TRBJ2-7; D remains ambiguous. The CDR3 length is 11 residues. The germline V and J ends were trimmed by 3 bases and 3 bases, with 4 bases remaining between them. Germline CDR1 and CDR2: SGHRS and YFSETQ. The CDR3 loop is CASSYDYEQYF. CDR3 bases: TGCGCCAGCAGCTATGACTACGAGCAGTACTTC.

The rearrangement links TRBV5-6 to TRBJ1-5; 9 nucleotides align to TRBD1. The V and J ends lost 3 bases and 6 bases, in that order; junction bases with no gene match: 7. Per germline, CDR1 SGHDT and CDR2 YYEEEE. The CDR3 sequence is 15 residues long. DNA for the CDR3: TGTGCCAGCAGCTCCGGACAGGGGTTCGGTCAGCCCCAGCATTTT. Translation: CASSSGQGFGQPQHF.

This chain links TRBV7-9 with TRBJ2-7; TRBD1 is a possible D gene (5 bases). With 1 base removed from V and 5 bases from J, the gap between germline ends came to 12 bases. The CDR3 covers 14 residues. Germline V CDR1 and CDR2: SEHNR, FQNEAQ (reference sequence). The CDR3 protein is CASSLGQGLHEQYF. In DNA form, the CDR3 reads TGTGCCAGCAGCTTAGGGCAGGGTCTCCACGAGCAGTACTTC.

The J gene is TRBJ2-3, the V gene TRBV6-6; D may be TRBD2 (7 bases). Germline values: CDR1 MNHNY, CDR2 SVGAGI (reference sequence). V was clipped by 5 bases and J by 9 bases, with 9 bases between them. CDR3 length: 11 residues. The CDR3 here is CASSGGATQYF. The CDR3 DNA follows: TGTGCCAGCAGTGGGGGGGCGACGCAGTATTTT.

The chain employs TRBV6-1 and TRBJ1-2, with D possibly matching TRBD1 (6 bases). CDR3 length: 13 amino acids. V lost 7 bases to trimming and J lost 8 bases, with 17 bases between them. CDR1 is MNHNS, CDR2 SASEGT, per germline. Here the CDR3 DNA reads TGTGCCAGCAAACTTATAGGGGGGCAGGGCTACACCTTC. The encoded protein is CASKLIGGQGYTF.

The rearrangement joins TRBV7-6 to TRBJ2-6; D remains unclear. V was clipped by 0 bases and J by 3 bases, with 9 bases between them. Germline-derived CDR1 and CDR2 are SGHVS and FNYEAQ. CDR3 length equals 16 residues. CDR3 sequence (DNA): TGTGCCAGCAGCTTAGCGGCACTGGGTGGGGCCAACGTCCTGACTTTC. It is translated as CASSLAALGGANVLTF.

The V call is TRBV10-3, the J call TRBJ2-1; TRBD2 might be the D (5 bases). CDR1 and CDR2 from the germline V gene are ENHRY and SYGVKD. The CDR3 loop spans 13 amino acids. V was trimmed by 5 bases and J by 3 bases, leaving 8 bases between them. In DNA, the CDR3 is TGTGCCATCAGTCTCGGGGACTACAATGAGCAGTTCTTC. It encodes CAISLGDYNEQFF.

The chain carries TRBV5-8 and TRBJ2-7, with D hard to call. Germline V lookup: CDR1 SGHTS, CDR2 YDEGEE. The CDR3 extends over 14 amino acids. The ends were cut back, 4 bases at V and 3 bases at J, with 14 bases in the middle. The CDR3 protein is CASSPPAMGYEQYF. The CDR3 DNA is TGTGCCAGCAGCCCGCCTGCGATGGGCTACGAGCAGTACTTC.